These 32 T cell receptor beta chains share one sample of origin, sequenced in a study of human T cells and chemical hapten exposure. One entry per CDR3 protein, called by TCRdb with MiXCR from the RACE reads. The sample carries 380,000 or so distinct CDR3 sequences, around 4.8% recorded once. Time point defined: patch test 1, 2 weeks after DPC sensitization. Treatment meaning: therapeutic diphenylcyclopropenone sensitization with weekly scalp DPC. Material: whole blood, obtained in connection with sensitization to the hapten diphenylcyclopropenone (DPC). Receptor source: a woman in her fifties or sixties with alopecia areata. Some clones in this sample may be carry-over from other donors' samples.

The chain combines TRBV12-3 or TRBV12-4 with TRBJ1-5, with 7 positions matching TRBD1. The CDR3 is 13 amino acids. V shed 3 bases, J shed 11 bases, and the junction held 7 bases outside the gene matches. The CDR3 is CASSLGGGEAQHF. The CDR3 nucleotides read TGTGCCAGCAGTTTGGGAGGGGGCGAAGCCCAGCATTTT.

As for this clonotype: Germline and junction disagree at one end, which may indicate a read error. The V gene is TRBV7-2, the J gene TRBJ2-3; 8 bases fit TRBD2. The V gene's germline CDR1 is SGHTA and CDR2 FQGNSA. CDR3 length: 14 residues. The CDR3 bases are TGTGCCAGCAGCATAGCGGGAAACTCAGATATGCAGTATTTT. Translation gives CASSIAGNSDMQYF.

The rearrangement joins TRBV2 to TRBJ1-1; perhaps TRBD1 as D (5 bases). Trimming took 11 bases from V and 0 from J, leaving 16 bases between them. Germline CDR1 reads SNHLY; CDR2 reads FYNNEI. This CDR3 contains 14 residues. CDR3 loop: CAVDRGVMNTEAFF. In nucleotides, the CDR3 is TGTGCCGTCGACCGGGGCGTGATGAACACTGAAGCTTTCTTT. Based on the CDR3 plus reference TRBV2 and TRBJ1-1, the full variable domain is EPEVTQTPSHQVTQMGQEVILRCVPISNHLYFYWYRQILGQKVEFLVSFYNNEISEKSEIFDDQFSVERPDGSNFTLKIRSTKLEDSAMYFCAVDRGVMNTEAFFGQGTRLTVV.

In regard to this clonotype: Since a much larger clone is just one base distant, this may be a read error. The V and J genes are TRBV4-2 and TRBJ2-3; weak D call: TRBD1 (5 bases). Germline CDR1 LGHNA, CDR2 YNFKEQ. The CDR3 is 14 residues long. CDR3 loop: CTSSQEQGTDTQYF. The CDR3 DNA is TGTACCAGCAGCCAAGAACAGGGCACAGATACGCAGTATTTT.

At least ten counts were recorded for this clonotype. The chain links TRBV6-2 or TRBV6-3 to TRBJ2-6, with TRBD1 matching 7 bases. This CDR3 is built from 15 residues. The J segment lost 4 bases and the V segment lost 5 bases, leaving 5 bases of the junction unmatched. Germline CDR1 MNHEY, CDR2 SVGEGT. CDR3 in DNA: TGTGCCAGCAGTAAGGGGGCAGCCGGGGCCAACGTCCTGACTTTC. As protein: CASSKGAAGANVLTF.

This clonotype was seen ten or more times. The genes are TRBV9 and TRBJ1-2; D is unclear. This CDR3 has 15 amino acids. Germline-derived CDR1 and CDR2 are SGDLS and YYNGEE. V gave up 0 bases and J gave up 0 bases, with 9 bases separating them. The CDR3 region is CASSVDDSPNYGYTF. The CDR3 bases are TGTGCCAGCAGCGTAGATGACTCTCCTAACTATGGCTACACCTTC.

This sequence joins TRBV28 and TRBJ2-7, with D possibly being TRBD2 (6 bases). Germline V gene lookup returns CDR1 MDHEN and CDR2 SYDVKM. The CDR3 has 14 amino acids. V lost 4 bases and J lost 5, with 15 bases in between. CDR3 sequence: CASSSLEGGDEQYF. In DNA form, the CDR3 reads TGTGCCAGCAGTTCTTTGGAGGGCGGGGACGAGCAGTACTTC.

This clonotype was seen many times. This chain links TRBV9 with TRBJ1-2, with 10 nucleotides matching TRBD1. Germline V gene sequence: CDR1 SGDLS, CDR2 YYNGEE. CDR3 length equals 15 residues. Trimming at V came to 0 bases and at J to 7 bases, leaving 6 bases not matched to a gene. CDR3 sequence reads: CASSVELTGGGGYTF. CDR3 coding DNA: TGTGCCAGCAGCGTAGAGTTGACAGGGGGCGGTGGCTACACCTTC.

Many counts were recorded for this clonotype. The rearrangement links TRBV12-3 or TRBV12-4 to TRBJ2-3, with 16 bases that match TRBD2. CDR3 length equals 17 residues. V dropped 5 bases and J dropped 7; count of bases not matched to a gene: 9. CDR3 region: CASSPRGLAGGLNTQYF. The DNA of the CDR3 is TGTGCCAGCAGTCCCAGGGGACTAGCGGGAGGGCTAAATACGCAGTATTTT.

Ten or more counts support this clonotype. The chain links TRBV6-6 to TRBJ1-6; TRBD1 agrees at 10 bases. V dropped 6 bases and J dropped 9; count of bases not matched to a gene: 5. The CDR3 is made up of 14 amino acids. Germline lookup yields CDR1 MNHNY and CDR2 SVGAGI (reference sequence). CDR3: CASSRDRGSSPLHF. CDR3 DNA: TGTGCCAGCAGCCGGGACAGGGGATCTTCACCCCTCCACTTT.

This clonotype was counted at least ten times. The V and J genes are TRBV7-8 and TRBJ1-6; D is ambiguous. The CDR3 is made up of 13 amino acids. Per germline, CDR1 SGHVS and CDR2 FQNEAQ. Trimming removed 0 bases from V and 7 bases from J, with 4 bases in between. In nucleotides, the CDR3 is TGTGCCAGCAGCTTAGCATCGAATTCACCCCTCCACTTT. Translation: CASSLASNSPLHF.

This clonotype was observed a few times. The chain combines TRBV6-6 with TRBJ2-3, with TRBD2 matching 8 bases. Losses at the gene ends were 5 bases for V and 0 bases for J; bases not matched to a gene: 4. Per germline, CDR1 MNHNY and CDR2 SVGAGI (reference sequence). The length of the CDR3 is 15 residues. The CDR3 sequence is CASSHGGVSTDTQYF. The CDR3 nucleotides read TGTGCCAGCAGTCACGGGGGGGTAAGCACAGATACGCAGTATTTT.

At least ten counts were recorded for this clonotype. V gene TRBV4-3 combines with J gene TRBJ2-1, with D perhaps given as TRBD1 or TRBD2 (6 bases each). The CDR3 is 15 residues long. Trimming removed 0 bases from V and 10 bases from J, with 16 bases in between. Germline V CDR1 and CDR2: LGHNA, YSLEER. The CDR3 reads CASSQEGSGGGEQFF. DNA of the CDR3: TGCGCCAGCAGCCAAGAAGGAAGCGGAGGGGGGGAGCAGTTCTTC.

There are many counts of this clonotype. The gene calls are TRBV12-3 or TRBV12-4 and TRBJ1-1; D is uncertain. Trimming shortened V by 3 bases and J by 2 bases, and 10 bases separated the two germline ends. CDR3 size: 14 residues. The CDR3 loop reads CASSLRHSNTEAFF. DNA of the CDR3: TGTGCCAGCAGTTTGAGACACTCAAACACTGAAGCTTTCTTT.

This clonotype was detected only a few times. The CDR3 DNA reads TGTGCCAGGGAGCGGGGGGAAGAGACCCAGTACTTC. Its translation: CARERGEETQYF. The V gene is TRBV21-1, the J gene TRBJ2-5; TRBD2 is the table's D call and was not checked against the DNA. TRBV21-1 is a documented pseudogene. The CDR3 has 12 residues.

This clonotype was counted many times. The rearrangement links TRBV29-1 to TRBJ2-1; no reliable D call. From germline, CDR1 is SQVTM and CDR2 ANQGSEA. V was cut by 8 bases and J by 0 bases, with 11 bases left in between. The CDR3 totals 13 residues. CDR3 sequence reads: CSSDGVSYNEQFF. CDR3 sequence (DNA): TGCAGCTCCGACGGAGTCTCCTACAATGAGCAGTTCTTC.

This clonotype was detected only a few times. The CDR3: CASSHGRQGVNGYTF. The CDR3 coding sequence is TGTGCCAGCAGCCACGGGAGGCAGGGGGTAAATGGCTACACCTTC. The J gene is TRBJ1-2, the V gene TRBV5-6; 7 bases are a match to TRBD1. The ends lost 4 bases at V and 6 bases at J; junction bases unmatched: 12. The CDR3 consists of 15 residues. CDR1 is SGHDT, CDR2 YYEEEE, per germline.

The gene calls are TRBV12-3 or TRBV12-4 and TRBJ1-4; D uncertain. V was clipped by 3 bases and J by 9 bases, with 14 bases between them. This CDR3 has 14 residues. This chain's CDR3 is CASSFGEVAKKLFF. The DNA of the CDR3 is TGTGCCAGCAGTTTCGGGGAAGTGGCGAAAAAACTGTTTTTT.

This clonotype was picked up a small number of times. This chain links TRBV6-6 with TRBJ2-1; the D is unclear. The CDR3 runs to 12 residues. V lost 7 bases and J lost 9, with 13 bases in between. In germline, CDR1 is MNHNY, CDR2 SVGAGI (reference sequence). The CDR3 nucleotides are TGTGCCAGCATGCAGTCGGGCGGTGAGCAGTTCTTC. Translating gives CASMQSGGEQFF.

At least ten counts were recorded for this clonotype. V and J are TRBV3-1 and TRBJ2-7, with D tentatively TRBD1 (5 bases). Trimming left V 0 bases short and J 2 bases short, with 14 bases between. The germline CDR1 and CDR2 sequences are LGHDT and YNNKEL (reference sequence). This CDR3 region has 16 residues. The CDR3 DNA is TGTGCCAGCAGCCAAGATGGGGCACTCCGGCCCTACGAGCAGTACTTC. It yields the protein CASSQDGALRPYEQYF.

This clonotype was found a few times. Written as DNA, the CDR3 is TGCGCCAGCAGCCAAGATGCCAGAACAGGGGGGAACTATGGCTACACCTTC. Translated, it gives CASSQDARTGGNYGYTF. The chain uses TRBV4-3 and TRBJ1-2; 8 bases match TRBD1. V lost 0 bases, J lost 2 bases, and 8 bases stayed unmatched. Germline V gene data show CDR1 as LGHNA and CDR2 as YSLEER. This CDR3 is built from 17 residues.

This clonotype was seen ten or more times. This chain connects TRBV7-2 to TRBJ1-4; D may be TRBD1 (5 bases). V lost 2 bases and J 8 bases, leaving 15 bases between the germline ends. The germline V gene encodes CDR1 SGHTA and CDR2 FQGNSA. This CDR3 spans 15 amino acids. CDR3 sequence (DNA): TGTGCCAGCAGCTTACAGGGTCGGGGAGGGGAAAAACTGTTTTTT. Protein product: CASSLQGRGGEKLFF.

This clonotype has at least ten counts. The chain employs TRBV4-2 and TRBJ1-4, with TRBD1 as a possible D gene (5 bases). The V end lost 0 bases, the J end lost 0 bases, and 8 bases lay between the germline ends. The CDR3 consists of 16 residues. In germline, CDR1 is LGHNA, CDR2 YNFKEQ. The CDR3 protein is CASSQEPGSTNEKLFF. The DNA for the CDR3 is TGTGCCAGCAGCCAAGAACCAGGGTCAACTAATGAAAAACTGTTTTTT.

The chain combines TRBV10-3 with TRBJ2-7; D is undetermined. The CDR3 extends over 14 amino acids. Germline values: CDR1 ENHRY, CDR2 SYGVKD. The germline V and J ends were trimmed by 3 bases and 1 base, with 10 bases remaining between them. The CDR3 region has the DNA TGTGCCATCAGTGAAGGCCCCCGATCCTACGAGCAGTACTTC. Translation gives CAISEGPRSYEQYF.

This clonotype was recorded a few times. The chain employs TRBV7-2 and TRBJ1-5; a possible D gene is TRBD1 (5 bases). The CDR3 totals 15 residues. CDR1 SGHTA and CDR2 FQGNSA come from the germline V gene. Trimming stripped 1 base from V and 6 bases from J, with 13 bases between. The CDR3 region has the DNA TGTGCCAGCAGCTTAGAAGGACAAGTGGGTCAGCCCCAGCATTTT. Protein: CASSLEGQVGQPQHF.

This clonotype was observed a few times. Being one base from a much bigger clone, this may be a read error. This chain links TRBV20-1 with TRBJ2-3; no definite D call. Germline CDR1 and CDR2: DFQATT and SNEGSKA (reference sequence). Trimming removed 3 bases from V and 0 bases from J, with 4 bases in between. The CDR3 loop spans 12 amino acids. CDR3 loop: CSARGSTDTQYF. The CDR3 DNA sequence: TGCAGTGCTAGGGGGAGCACAGATACGCAGTATTTT.

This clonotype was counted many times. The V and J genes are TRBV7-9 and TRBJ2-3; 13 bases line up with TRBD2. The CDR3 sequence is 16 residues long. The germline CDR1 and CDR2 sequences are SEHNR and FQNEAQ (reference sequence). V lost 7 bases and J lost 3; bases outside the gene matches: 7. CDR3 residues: CASTPTSGGATDTQYF. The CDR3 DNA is TGTGCCAGCACCCCAACTAGCGGGGGGGCGACAGATACGCAGTATTTT.

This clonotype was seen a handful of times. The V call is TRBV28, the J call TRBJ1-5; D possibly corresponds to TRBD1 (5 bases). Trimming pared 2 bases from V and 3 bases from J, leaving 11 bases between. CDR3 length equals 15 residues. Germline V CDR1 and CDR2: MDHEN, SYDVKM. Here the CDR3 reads CASSLPGPFNQPQHF. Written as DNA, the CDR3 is TGTGCCAGCAGTTTACCAGGGCCCTTCAATCAGCCCCAGCATTTT.

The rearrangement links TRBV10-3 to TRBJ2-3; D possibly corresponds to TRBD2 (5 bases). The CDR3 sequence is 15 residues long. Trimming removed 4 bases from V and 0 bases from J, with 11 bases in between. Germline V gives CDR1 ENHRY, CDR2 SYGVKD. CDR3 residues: CAISGGRTSTDTQYF. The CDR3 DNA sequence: TGTGCCATCAGTGGAGGGCGGACTAGCACAGATACGCAGTATTTT.

CDR3 DNA sequence: TGTGCCATCGGAGGCAGGGGTGTCGCTGAAGCTTTCTTT. This gives the protein CAIGGRGVAEAFF. The genes are TRBV10-3 and TRBJ1-1; maybe TRBD1 (6 bases). Germline loops: CDR1 ENHRY, CDR2 SYGVKD. V was shortened by 8 bases and J by 6 bases, with 16 bases between the two germline ends. CDR3 length: 13 amino acids.

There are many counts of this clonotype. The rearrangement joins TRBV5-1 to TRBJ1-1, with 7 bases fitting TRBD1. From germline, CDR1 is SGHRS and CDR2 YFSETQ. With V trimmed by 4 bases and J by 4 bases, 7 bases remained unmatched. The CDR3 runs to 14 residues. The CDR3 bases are TGCGCCAGCAGCCCACAGACAGGGACCACTGAAGCTTTCTTT. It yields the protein CASSPQTGTTEAFF.

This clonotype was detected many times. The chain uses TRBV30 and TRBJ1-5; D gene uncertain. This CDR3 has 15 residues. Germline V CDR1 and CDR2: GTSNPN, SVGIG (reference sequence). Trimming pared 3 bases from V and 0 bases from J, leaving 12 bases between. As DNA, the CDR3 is TGTGCCTGGAGCGCAGGTGCTTATAGCAATCAGCCCCAGCATTTT. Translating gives CAWSAGAYSNQPQHF.